What follows are 4 T cell receptor beta chains derived from one specimen sequenced in a study of technical replicates of blood from several donors. Measured with immunoSEQ multiplex PCR; TCRdb has only the in-frame clones, and not every one. The data hold roughly 100,000 clones, with more than 85% observed a single time. The specimen sequenced was T cells isolated from PBMCs. The receptors originated from a human donor in good health.

This rearrangement joins TRBV6-5 to TRBJ1-1, with D possibly being TRBD1 (6 bases). Germline V gives CDR1 MNHEY, CDR2 SVGAGI. Trimming left V 0 bases short and J 8 bases short, with 13 bases between. The CDR3 contains 14 residues. The chain's CDR3 is CASSYSRTALEAFF. CDR3 coding DNA: TGTGCCAGCAGTTACTCGCGGACAGCGCTAGAAGCTTTCTTT.

The CDR3 sequence: CAWSGLAGSDEVDEQYF. The CDR3 coding sequence is TGTGCCTGGAGTGGACTAGCGGGGAGTGACGAGGTCGACGAGCAGTACTTC. This chain joins TRBV30 and TRBJ2-7, with 11 positions matching TRBD2. Germline lookup yields CDR1 GTSNPN and CDR2 SVGIG (reference sequence). The V segment lost 1 base and the J segment 5 bases; nucleotides outside the gene matches: 13. CDR3 length: 17 amino acids.

The V gene is TRBV4-1, the J gene TRBJ1-1, with 9 bases aligning to TRBD1. The junction had 3 bases not matched to a gene; V was cut back by 4 bases and J by 0 bases. This CDR3 region has 15 residues. Germline values: CDR1 MGHRA, CDR2 YSYEKL. CDR3 nucleotide sequence: TGCGCCAGCAGCCTTAGACAGGGGGTGAACACTGAAGCTTTCTTT. Its protein product is CASSLRQGVNTEAFF.

This chain links TRBV19 with TRBJ1-2; D gene ambiguous. Germline loops: CDR1 LNHDA, CDR2 SQIVND (reference sequence). V lost 0 bases and J 6 bases, leaving 17 bases between the germline ends. The CDR3 is made up of 16 amino acids. The CDR3 here is CASSIDPAGGTDGYTF. For the CDR3, the DNA is TGTGCCAGTAGTATAGATCCAGCGGGAGGTACGGATGGCTACACCTTC.